These 27 T cell receptor beta chains share one sample of origin, sequenced in a study of T-cell reconstitution after alpha-beta-depleted transplantation in children. Preparation of the TCRbeta library used unique molecular identifiers. TCRdb itself ran the PCR reads through MiXCR, one entry per CDR3 protein. Of roughly 400,000 distinct CDR3 sequences in the sample, over 40% are singletons; the top ten hold 27%. The material was PBMCs, obtained before TCRalphabeta/CD19-depleted stem cell transplant. All receptors derive from a girl aged 2-10 years with aplastic anemia, due to receive a stem cell transplant.

This clonotype has ten or more counts. This sequence joins TRBV27 and TRBJ2-1; TRBD2 agrees at 11 bases. V gave up 9 bases and J gave up 5 bases; unmatched junction bases: 3. This CDR3 comprises 13 residues. Looked up from germline, CDR1 is MNHEY and CDR2 is SMNVEV (reference sequence). The CDR3 region has the DNA TGTGCCAGTGGGACTAGCGGTCACAATGAGCAGTTCTTC. Protein sequence: CASGTSGHNEQFF.

This sequence joins TRBV6-1 and TRBJ2-5, with a possible D match to TRBD2 (7 bases). The CDR3 contains 13 residues. Trimming pared 6 bases from V and 5 bases from J, leaving 13 bases between. CDR1 is MNHNS, CDR2 SASEGT, per germline. CDR3 protein: CASRLGGRETQYF. The CDR3 nucleotides are TGTGCCAGCAGATTGGGGGGGCGGGAGACCCAGTACTTC.

This clonotype was seen a few times. The V gene is TRBV10-3, the J gene TRBJ1-6; a weak D match, TRBD1 (5 bases). The CDR3 extends over 14 amino acids. Trimming took off 2 bases at V and 8 bases at J, with 10 bases between the two ends. Germline loops: CDR1 ENHRY, CDR2 SYGVKD. The CDR3 is CAISEPFRDSPLHF. The CDR3 coding sequence is TGTGCCATCAGTGAGCCTTTCAGGGATTCACCCCTCCACTTT.

This clonotype was picked up a small number of times. The chain employs TRBV20-1 and TRBJ2-6; D gene ambiguous. Germline values: CDR1 DFQATT, CDR2 SNEGSKA (reference sequence). The CDR3 loop spans 15 amino acids. V dropped 0 bases and J dropped 0 bases, with 6 bases sitting between them. This CDR3 reads CSARDGSSGANVLTF. The CDR3 DNA reads TGCAGTGCTAGAGATGGGTCCTCTGGGGCCAACGTCCTGACTTTC.

The chain links TRBV5-1 to TRBJ1-5; D may be TRBD1 (6 bases). Germline lookup yields CDR1 SGHRS and CDR2 YFSETQ. V lost 1 base and J 4 bases, leaving 12 bases between the germline ends. This CDR3 has 15 amino acids. The DNA for the CDR3 is TGCGCCAGCAGCTTGTCGGACAGTCAAAATCAGCCCCAGCATTTT. This codes for CASSLSDSQNQPQHF.

The chain employs TRBV20-1 and TRBJ2-3; D ambiguous. V was trimmed by 0 bases and J by 3 bases, leaving 16 bases between them. Germline-derived CDR1 and CDR2 are DFQATT and SNEGSKA (reference sequence). The length of the CDR3 is 16 residues. Here the CDR3 DNA reads TGCAGTGCTAGAGAAATGGACCGCATTCCGACAGATACGCAGTATTTT. Translated: CSAREMDRIPTDTQYF.

The chain couples TRBV20-1 to TRBJ2-7, with D hard to call. The CDR3 contains 13 residues. V shed 3 bases and J shed 2 bases, with 11 bases lying between them. CDR1 and CDR2 from the germline V gene are DFQATT and SNEGSKA (reference sequence). The CDR3 reads CSASRHLAYEQYF. CDR3 coding DNA: TGCAGTGCTAGTAGGCACCTTGCCTACGAGCAGTACTTC.

This clonotype was counted ten times or more. The chain recombines TRBV21-1 with TRBJ2-7; TRBD2 reflects the table's D call only, with no check against the DNA. TRBV21-1 is a pseudogene. There are 15 residues in the CDR3. The DNA of the CDR3 is TGTGCCAGCAGCGACTTCGCGGGAGTTGACGCCGAGCAGTACTTC. It is translated as CASSDFAGVDAEQYF.

This clonotype was detected a few times. This chain joins TRBV7-2 and TRBJ2-7, with TRBD2 matching 16 bases. The V and J ends lost 5 bases and 0 bases, in that order; junction bases with no gene match: 4. The CDR3 length is 17 residues. Germline CDR1 and CDR2: SGHTA and FQGNSA. The CDR3 nucleotides are TGTGCCAGCAGCCGGGGACTAGCGGGGGGGAGCTCCTACGAGCAGTACTTC. It translates to CASSRGLAGGSSYEQYF.

The genes are TRBV28 and TRBJ1-6; D gene ambiguous. The CDR3 length is 14 residues. Germline V gene sequence: CDR1 MDHEN, CDR2 SYDVKM. V was clipped by 7 bases and J by 5 bases, with 12 bases between them. The CDR3 nucleotides read TGTGCCAGCAAGGTGGTGACAAATAATTCACCCCTCCACTTT. Translation: CASKVVTNNSPLHF.

Only a few counts were recorded for this clonotype. The chain carries TRBV27 and TRBJ2-3; tentatively, D is TRBD2 (5 bases). This CDR3 is 16 amino acids long. V gave up 5 bases and J gave up 2 bases, with 17 bases separating them. CDR1 is MNHEY, CDR2 SMNVEV, per germline (reference sequence). The CDR3 spells CASSRRRVQYTDTQYF. In DNA, the CDR3 is TGTGCCAGCAGTCGGAGGCGAGTCCAATACACAGATACGCAGTATTTT.

V gene TRBV7-3 combines with J gene TRBJ2-1, with D unclear. Deletions cut 0 bases from V and 6 bases from J, with 12 bases between. This CDR3 spans 15 amino acids. Germline V CDR1 and CDR2: SGHTA, FQGTGA. The CDR3 is CASSLTNSPGNEQFF. Written as DNA, the CDR3 is TGTGCCAGCAGCTTAACAAACTCTCCAGGCAATGAGCAGTTCTTC.

This clonotype was counted at least ten times. The gene calls are TRBV27 and TRBJ2-7; the D is unclear. The CDR3 spans 15 residues. Trimming left V 5 bases short and J 6 bases short, with 20 bases between. Germline V gives CDR1 MNHEY, CDR2 SMNVEV (reference sequence). CDR3 coding DNA: TGTGCCAGCAGTCCCCGGACGGGTATAGTGGTCGAGCAGTACTTC. Translation: CASSPRTGIVVEQYF.

The rearrangement links TRBV6-2 or TRBV6-3 to TRBJ2-1; 14 bases map to TRBD2. Germline V gene data show CDR1 as MNHEY and CDR2 as SVGEGT. This CDR3 is built from 19 residues. The trim removed 2 bases at V and 1 base at J, leaving 7 bases unmatched. The CDR3 nucleotides are TGTGCCAGCAGTTACCTGACTAGCGGGAGGGCCAAGTCCTACAATGAGCAGTTCTTC. The encoded protein is CASSYLTSGRAKSYNEQFF.

At least ten counts were recorded for this clonotype. The chain is built from TRBV4-3 and TRBJ2-5; D is perhaps TRBD1 (5 bases). Germline lookup yields CDR1 LGHNA and CDR2 YSLEER. The ends were cut back, 1 base at V and 0 bases at J, with 9 bases in the middle. The CDR3 is made up of 15 amino acids. The DNA for the CDR3 is TGCGCCAGCAGCCAAGGGGGCAGGGACCAAGAGACCCAGTACTTC. It specifies CASSQGGRDQETQYF.

Only a few counts were recorded for this clonotype. The chain combines TRBV7-6 with TRBJ2-5; 11 bases fit TRBD1. The CDR3 spans 16 residues. Germline values: CDR1 SGHVS, CDR2 FNYEAQ. With V trimmed by 3 bases and J by 5 bases, 8 bases remained unmatched. The CDR3 DNA reads as TGTGCCAGCAGCTTCGCTGGACAGGGGGCGAAGGAGACCCAGTACTTC. It codes for CASSFAGQGAKETQYF.

The chain couples TRBV28 to TRBJ2-1; 7 positions agree with TRBD1. Germline values: CDR1 MDHEN, CDR2 SYDVKM. V shed 6 bases, J shed 6 bases, and the junction held 8 bases outside the gene matches. The CDR3 has 14 amino acids. Written as DNA, the CDR3 is TGTGCCAGCAGACATACCGGGACAGCCAATGAGCAGTTCTTC. Translating it yields CASRHTGTANEQFF.

The chain couples TRBV6-5 to TRBJ2-7, with TRBD1 matching 7 bases. From germline, CDR1 is MNHEY and CDR2 SVGAGI. There are 14 residues in the CDR3. The junction had 3 bases not matched to a gene; V was cut back by 2 bases and J by 2 bases. The CDR3 bases are TGTGCCAGCAGTTACAGGGACAGACCCTACGAGCAGTACTTC. As protein: CASSYRDRPYEQYF.

The V and J genes are TRBV12-3 or TRBV12-4 and TRBJ2-1; D is ambiguous. The V end lost 2 bases, the J end lost 7 bases, and 9 bases lay between the germline ends. The CDR3 length is 13 residues. The CDR3 reads CASSLPSANEQFF. DNA of the CDR3: TGTGCCAGCAGTTTACCCAGCGCTAATGAGCAGTTCTTC.

This clonotype was picked up many times. The chain carries TRBV7-9 and TRBJ2-1; D unclear. This CDR3 has 15 residues. The V and J ends lost 3 bases and 10 bases respectively, with 19 bases between them. Germline V gives CDR1 SEHNR, CDR2 FQNEAQ (reference sequence). CDR3 loop: CASSLWSDSLKEQFF. The CDR3 DNA is TGTGCCAGCAGCTTGTGGTCGGATTCTTTAAAAGAGCAGTTCTTC.

This clonotype came up many times. The chain has TRBV7-7 and TRBJ2-2; 11 bases line up with TRBD2. The CDR3 sequence is 16 residues long. After removal of 6 bases from V and 4 bases from J, the junction contained 7 bases not matched to a gene. CDR1 and CDR2 (germline): SSHAT, FNYEAQ (reference sequence). CDR3 DNA sequence: TGTGCCAGCAGGCCAACTAGCGGGAGTAGCACCGGGGAGCTGTTTTTT. Encoded protein: CASRPTSGSSTGELFF.

This clonotype has ten or more counts. The V call is TRBV28, the J call TRBJ2-1, with 7 bases identical to TRBD1. The CDR3 runs 17 residues. Losses at the gene ends were 0 bases for V and 1 base for J; bases not matched to a gene: 6. Germline V gene data show CDR1 as MDHEN and CDR2 as SYDVKM. Written as DNA, the CDR3 is TGTGCCAGCAGTTTATGGCGGACAGGAACTTCCTACAATGAGCAGTTCTTC. It yields the protein CASSLWRTGTSYNEQFF.

The chain is built from TRBV7-9 and TRBJ1-5, with D perhaps matching TRBD1 (6 bases). From germline, CDR1 is SEHNR and CDR2 FQNEAQ (reference sequence). V was trimmed by 3 bases and J by 6 bases, leaving 18 bases between them. The CDR3 has 16 amino acids. CDR3 protein: CASSFAGEEATQPQHF. The CDR3 nucleotides are TGTGCCAGCAGCTTCGCAGGGGAGGAGGCCACTCAGCCCCAGCATTTT.

This chain joins TRBV28 and TRBJ2-7, with D tentatively TRBD1 (6 bases). The V gene's germline CDR1 is MDHEN and CDR2 SYDVKM. Trimming removed 4 bases at V and 3 bases at J, with 16 bases between. The CDR3 loop spans 15 amino acids. The CDR3 spells CASSSHATGNYEQYF. The CDR3 DNA sequence: TGTGCCAGCAGTTCTCACGCGACAGGCAACTACGAGCAGTACTTC.

This clonotype was recorded at least ten times. This sequence joins TRBV20-1 and TRBJ2-3; 12 nucleotides align to TRBD2. This CDR3 spans 15 amino acids. The junction had 5 bases not matched to a gene; V was cut back by 6 bases and J by 1 base. The germline CDR1 and CDR2 sequences are DFQATT and SNEGSKA (reference sequence). CDR3 protein: CSATSGRTRTDTQYF. CDR3 DNA sequence: TGCAGTGCCACTAGCGGGAGGACCCGCACAGATACGCAGTATTTT.

This chain links TRBV5-1 with TRBJ1-2; TRBD1 matches at 7 bases. Germline-derived CDR1 and CDR2 are SGHRS and YFSETQ. The V segment lost 4 bases and the J segment 5 bases; nucleotides outside the gene matches: 8. The length of the CDR3 is 14 residues. Here the CDR3 DNA reads TGCGCCAGCAGCCCCCAGGACAGGCTTTATGGCTACACCTTC. Translated: CASSPQDRLYGYTF.

The chain carries TRBV27 and TRBJ2-5, with D perhaps given as TRBD1 or TRBD2 (6 bases each). This CDR3 is built from 16 residues. From germline, CDR1 is MNHEY and CDR2 SMNVEV (reference sequence). The V gene lost 6 bases and the J gene lost 7 bases, with 24 bases spanning the gap. The CDR3 reads CASRRATERGDRTQYF. The CDR3 bases are TGTGCCAGCAGGCGGGCTACAGAGAGGGGGGATCGGACCCAGTACTTC.